This is a list of T cell receptor beta chains from one sample in a study of technical replicates of blood from several donors. Data came from immunoSEQ multiplex PCR; TCRdb stores just in-frame clones and leaves some out. The repertoire holds approximately 76,000 clones, approximately 97% seen once, with approximately 0.2% in the top ten. Source material: T cells isolated from PBMCs. The receptor set was obtained from a human donor in good health. Each CDR3 is given with its conserved first and last residue. Fields, in order: clone size, D gene, J gene, V gene, CDR3 protein, CDR3 DNA. The D gene is left open where the match is weak. The size entry is marked missing in some rows and otherwise reads once, few, many or a size class.

>.|.|TRBJ1-1|TRBV5-1
CASSLEQGLTEAFF
TGCGCCAGCAGCTTGGAGCAGGGGTTGACTGAAGCTTTCTTT
>.|.|TRBJ2-7|TRBV11-2
CASSLSVQRENLGQYF
TGTGCCAGCAGCTTATCGGTCCAGAGGGAAAATTTAGGGCAGTACTTC
>.|TRBD1|TRBJ1-5|TRBV4-1
CASSPNRGINQPQHF
TGCGCCAGCAGCCCCAACAGGGGGATCAATCAGCCCCAGCATTTT
>.|TRBD2|TRBJ2-3|TRBV4-1
CASSRGLAGGSTDTQYF
TGCGCCAGCAGCCGCGGACTAGCGGGGGGTAGCACAGATACGCAGTATTTT
>.|TRBD1|TRBJ2-4|TRBV7-6
CASSSSAPGTVQYF
TGTGCCAGCAGCTCTTCGGCGCCAGGGACAGTTCAGTACTTC
>.|.|TRBJ2-1|TRBV6-1
CASNPPPSNEQFF
TGTGCCAGCAATCCGCCGCCGAGCAATGAGCAGTTCTTC
>.|.|TRBJ1-5|TRBV2
CASGQQDGQPQHF
TGTGCCAGCGGGCAGCAAGACGGTCAGCCCCAGCATTTT
>.|TRBD2|TRBJ2-7|TRBV18
CASSRGDLTLSSYEQYF
TGTGCCAGCTCTCGGGGGGACCTCACACTTAGCTCCTACGAGCAGTACTTC
>.|.|TRBJ1-2|TRBV11-2
CASSLDLAGYLPTF
TGTGCCAGCAGCTTAGATCTGGCAGGGTACCTCCCTACCTTC
>.|.|TRBJ2-3|TRBV27
CASSLAPPDTQYF
TGTGCCAGCAGTTTGGCCCCCCCAGATACGCAGTATTTT
>.|.|TRBJ2-3|TRBV15
CATSRFAQGTDTQYF
TGTGCCACCAGCAGGTTTGCCCAGGGCACAGATACGCAGTATTTT
>.|.|TRBJ1-3|TRBV6-1
CASSEGTGGNTIYF
TGTGCCAGCAGTGAAGGTACGGGTGGAAACACCATATATTTT
>.|TRBD2|TRBJ2-1|TRBV6-5
CASSFSRGRANEQFF
TGTGCCAGCAGTTTCTCTCGCGGGAGGGCCAATGAGCAGTTCTTC
>.|.|TRBJ2-5|TRBV29-1
CSVGRDALETQYF
TGCAGCGTTGGGCGGGATGCTCTGGAGACCCAGTACTTC
>.|.|TRBJ1-2|TRBV19
CASSMRGQGYTF
TGTGCCAGTAGTATGCGGGGGCAAGGCTACACCTTC
>.|.|TRBJ1-6|TRBV30
CAWSTDKSSYNSPLHF
TGTGCCTGGAGCACGGACAAGAGCTCCTATAATTCACCCCTCCACTTT
>once|TRBD2|TRBJ2-2|TRBV5-4
CASSPGTGLGRTGELFF
TGTGCCAGCAGTCCCGGTACGGGACTCGGGAGGACGGGGGAGCTGTTTTTT
>.|TRBD1|TRBJ2-7|TRBV28
CASSPNTFKGQGFSYEQYF
TGTGCCAGCAGTCCTAACACCTTTAAGGGACAGGGTTTTTCCTACGAGCAGTACTTC
>.|TRBD2|TRBJ2-1|TRBV6-4
CASMKVAGLGEQFF
TGTGCCAGCATGAAAGTAGCGGGACTTGGGGAGCAGTTCTTC
>.|TRBD1|TRBJ1-2|TRBV28
CASSLGQTDGYTF
TGTGCCAGCAGTCTGGGACAGACGGATGGCTACACCTTC